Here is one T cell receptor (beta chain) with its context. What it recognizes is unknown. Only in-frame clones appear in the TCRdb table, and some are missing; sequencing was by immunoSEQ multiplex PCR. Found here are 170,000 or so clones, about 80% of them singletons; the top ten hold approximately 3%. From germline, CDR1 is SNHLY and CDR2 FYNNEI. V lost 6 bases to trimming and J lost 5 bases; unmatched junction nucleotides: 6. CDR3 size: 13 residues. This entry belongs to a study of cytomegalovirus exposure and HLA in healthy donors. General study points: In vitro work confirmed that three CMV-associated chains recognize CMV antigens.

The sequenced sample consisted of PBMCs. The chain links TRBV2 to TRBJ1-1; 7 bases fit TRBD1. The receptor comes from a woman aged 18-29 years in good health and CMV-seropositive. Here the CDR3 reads CASRLGGQTEAFF. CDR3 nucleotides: TGTGCCAGCAGGCTAGGGGGCCAGACTGAAGCTTTCTTT.